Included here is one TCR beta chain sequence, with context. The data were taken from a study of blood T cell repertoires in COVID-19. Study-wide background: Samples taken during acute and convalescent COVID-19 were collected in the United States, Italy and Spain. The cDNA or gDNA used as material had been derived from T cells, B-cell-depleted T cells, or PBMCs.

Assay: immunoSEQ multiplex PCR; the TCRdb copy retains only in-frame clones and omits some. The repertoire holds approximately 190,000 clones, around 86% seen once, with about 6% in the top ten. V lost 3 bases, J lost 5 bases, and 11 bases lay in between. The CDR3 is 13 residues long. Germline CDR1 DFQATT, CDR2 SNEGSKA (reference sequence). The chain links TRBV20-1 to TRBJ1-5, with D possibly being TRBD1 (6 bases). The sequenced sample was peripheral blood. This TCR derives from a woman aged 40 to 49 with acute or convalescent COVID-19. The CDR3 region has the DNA TGCAGTGCTAGTCCTCGGACAGATCAGCCCCAGCATTTT. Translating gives CSASPRTDQPQHF.